What follows are 8 T cell receptor beta chains derived from one specimen sequenced in a study of OX40 agonist ivuxolimab in advanced cancers. Clones were read by immunoSEQ multiplex PCR, and TCRdb kept only the in-frame ones, dropping some. This sample has about 130,000 clones, with approximately 94% found just once. The sequencing here drew on CD4+ or CD8+ T cells sorted from blood, taken in a trial of the OX40 agonist ivuxolimab. All receptors derive from an adult with an advanced solid tumor such as melanoma, head and neck, liver or kidney cancer.

This sequence joins TRBV18 and TRBJ1-5, with TRBD1 as a possible D gene (6 bases). From germline, CDR1 is KGHSH and CDR2 LQKENI. The CDR3 contains 14 residues. Trimming took off 3 bases at V and 2 bases at J, with 8 bases between the two ends. The CDR3 bases are TGTGCCAGCTCACCCTCAGGGGGCAATCAGCCCCAGCATTTT. It translates to CASSPSGGNQPQHF.

The CDR3 nucleotides read TGCGCCAGCAGTCAATCATCGAGGGGGACAGAAATGAACACTGAAGCTTTCTTT. It translates to CASSQSSRGTEMNTEAFF. This rearrangement joins TRBV23-1 to TRBJ1-1, with 7 bases fitting TRBD1. TRBV23-1 is an ORF; its function is uncertain. The CDR3 consists of 18 residues. Germline trimming cut 0 bases from V and 0 bases from J; bases unmatched to any gene: 10.

V and J are TRBV11-2 and TRBJ1-1; possibly TRBD1 for D (5 bases). The V gene lost 0 bases and the J gene lost 11 bases, with 10 bases spanning the gap. CDR1 SGHAT and CDR2 FQNNGV come from the germline V gene. There are 12 residues in the CDR3. The CDR3 sequence is CASSLDKGRAFF. For the CDR3, the DNA is TGTGCCAGCAGCTTAGATAAGGGGAGGGCTTTCTTT.

V and J are TRBV5-1 and TRBJ2-7, with D uncertain. CDR3 length: 14 residues. From germline, CDR1 is SGHRS and CDR2 YFSETQ. V gave up 5 bases and J gave up 5 bases, with 17 bases separating them. In nucleotides, the CDR3 is TGCGCCAGCAGTTATTTGGCTCGGCAGAACGAGCAGTACTTC. This sequence encodes CASSYLARQNEQYF.

The chain links TRBV19 to TRBJ2-7, with unresolved D. This CDR3 is 14 amino acids long. Germline V gene lookup returns CDR1 LNHDA and CDR2 SQIVND (reference sequence). V gave up 8 bases and J gave up 2 bases, with 16 bases separating them. CDR3 DNA sequence: TGTGCCAGTCGGACCACACGGAACGCCTACGAGCAGTACTTC. Encoded protein: CASRTTRNAYEQYF.

The chain links TRBV5-4 to TRBJ1-4; D gene ambiguous. Trimming stripped 1 base from V and 7 bases from J, with 11 bases between. This CDR3 has 14 amino acids. Germline CDR1 is SGHNT and CDR2 is YYREEE (reference sequence). CDR3 DNA: TGTGCCAGCAGCTTGTTCGGACTGGGTGAAAAACTGTTTTTT. The encoded protein is CASSLFGLGEKLFF. The whole variable domain, filled in from reference TRBV5-4 and TRBJ1-4, reads ETGVTQSPTHLIKTRGQQVTLRCSSQSGHNTVSWYQQALGQGPQFIFQYYREEENGRGNFPPRFSGLQFPNYSSELNVNALELDDSALYLCASSLFGLGEKLFFGSGTQLSVL.

The V gene is TRBV29-1, the J gene TRBJ2-1, with a tentative D call TRBD1 (5 bases). Per the germline V gene, CDR1 is SQVTM and CDR2 is ANQGSEA. V gave up 7 bases and J gave up 4 bases, with 14 bases separating them. The CDR3 sequence is 13 residues long. The CDR3 DNA reads TGCAGCGGAGCAGGGTCGGCGTACAATGAGCAGTTCTTC. Amino acid sequence: CSGAGSAYNEQFF.

This clone has more than one count but fewer than ten. J is TRBJ1-2 and V is TRBV7-9; no clear D gene. The germline V and J ends were trimmed by 0 bases and 8 bases, with 7 bases remaining between them. There are 12 residues in the CDR3. Germline lookup yields CDR1 SEHNR and CDR2 FQNEAQ (reference sequence). For the CDR3, the DNA is TGTGCCAGCAGCTTAGCGCGCGAGGGCTACACCTTC. Protein product: CASSLAREGYTF.